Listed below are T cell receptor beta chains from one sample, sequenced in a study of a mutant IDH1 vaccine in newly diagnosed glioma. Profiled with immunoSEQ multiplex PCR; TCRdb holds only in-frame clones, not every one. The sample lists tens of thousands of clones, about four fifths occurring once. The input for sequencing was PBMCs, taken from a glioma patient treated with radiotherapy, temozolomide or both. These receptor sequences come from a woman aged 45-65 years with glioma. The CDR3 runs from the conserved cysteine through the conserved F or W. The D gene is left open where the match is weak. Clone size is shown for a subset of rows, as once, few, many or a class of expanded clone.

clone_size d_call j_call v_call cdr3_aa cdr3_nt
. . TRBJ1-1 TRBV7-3 CASSLGRNTEAFF TGTGCCAGCAGCTTAGGGAGGAACACTGAAGCTTTCTTT
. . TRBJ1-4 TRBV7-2 CANLADGRDFATNEKLFF TGTGCCAACTTAGCCGACGGGCGGGATTTTGCAACTAATGAAAAACTGTTTTTT
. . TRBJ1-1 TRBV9 CASSAIQGLGTEAFF TGTGCCAGCAGCGCGATACAGGGTCTCGGCACTGAAGCTTTCTTT
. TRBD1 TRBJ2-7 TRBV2 CASSLTRTGTNEQYF TGTGCCAGCAGTCTAACCAGGACAGGGACCAACGAGCAGTACTTC
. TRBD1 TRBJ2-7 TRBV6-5 CASSANQGADYEQYF TGTGCCAGCAGTGCCAACCAGGGGGCGGACTACGAGCAGTACTTC
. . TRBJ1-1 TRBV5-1 CASSLRGATTEAFF TGCGCCAGCAGCTTGAGGGGAGCGACCACTGAAGCTTTCTTT
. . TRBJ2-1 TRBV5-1 CASSLEGFTFF TGCGCCAGCAGCTTGGAAGGGTTTACGTTCTTC
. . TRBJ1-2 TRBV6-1 CASSEDHGAAYTF TGTGCCAGCAGTGAAGATCATGGGGCCGCCTACACCTTC
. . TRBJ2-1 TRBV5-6 CASSLARLDAYNEQFF TGTGCCAGCAGCTTGGCCAGGCTAGACGCCTACAATGAGCAGTTCTTC
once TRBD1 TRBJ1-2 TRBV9 CASSVQQGAHGYTF TGTGCCAGCAGCGTCCAACAGGGGGCCCATGGCTACACCTTC